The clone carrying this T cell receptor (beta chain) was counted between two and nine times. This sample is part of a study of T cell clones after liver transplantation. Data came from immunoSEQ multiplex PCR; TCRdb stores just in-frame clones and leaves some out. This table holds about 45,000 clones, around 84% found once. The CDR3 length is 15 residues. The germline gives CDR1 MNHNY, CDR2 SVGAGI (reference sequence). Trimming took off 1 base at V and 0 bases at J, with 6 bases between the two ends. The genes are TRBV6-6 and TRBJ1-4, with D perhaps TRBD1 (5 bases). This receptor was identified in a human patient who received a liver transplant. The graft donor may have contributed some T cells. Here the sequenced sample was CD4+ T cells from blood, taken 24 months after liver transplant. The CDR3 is CASSYWDATNEKLFF. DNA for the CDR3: TGTGCCAGCAGTTACTGGGACGCAACTAATGAAAAACTGTTTTTT.